The rows below give T cell receptor beta chains drawn from one sample of a study of cytomegalovirus exposure and HLA in healthy donors. Sequencing was performed with immunoSEQ multiplex PCR; in TCRdb, only in-frame clones are kept and a portion is missing. Of about 94,000 clones in the sample, around three fifths are singletons; the top ten hold 3.9%. Source material: PBMCs. These receptors originate from a man aged 25-45 years in good health and CMV-seronegative. The conserved cysteine and the conserved F or W are not part of the CDR3 here. The order of the fields is J gene, D gene, V gene, CDR3 length, CDR3 protein. D genes are given only for firm matches.

TRBJ2-2	TRBD2	TRBV9	12	ASSESGGAGELF
TRBJ2-3	TRBD2	TRBV18	14	ASSLLAGVNTDTQY
TRBJ2-1	TRBD2	TRBV4-3	16	ASSQGASGGASYNEQF
TRBJ1-1	-	TRBV11-2	12	ASSLERLLTEAF
TRBJ2-7	TRBD1	TRBV2	12	ASRGTGGPYEQY
TRBJ1-5	-	TRBV5-1	12	ASSLGGPNQPQH
TRBJ2-2	TRBD1	TRBV19	13	ASSRDRVNTGELF
TRBJ2-7	TRBD1	TRBV4-2	13	ASSQPGQGAREQY
TRBJ2-7	TRBD1	TRBV5-1	11	ASSPGTGNEQY
TRBJ1-1	TRBD1	TRBV5-1	14	ASSWGTGLLNTEAF
TRBJ2-7	-	TRBV28	11	AARGTAFYEQY
TRBJ1-1	-	TRBV7-9	11	ASRLQENTEAF
TRBJ2-1	-	TRBV5-1	12	ASRAAGSYNEQF
TRBJ1-6	TRBD1	TRBV5-4	18	ASSLVPGGDSLSYNSPLH
TRBJ1-1	-	TRBV5-4	12	ASSTGNGGTEAF
TRBJ1-1	-	TRBV7-9	12	ASSFGRRGTEAF
TRBJ1-4	TRBD1	TRBV19	16	ASSTPGVLTGEDEKLF
TRBJ2-7	-	TRBV4-2	11	ASSSVAGYEQY
TRBJ2-7	TRBD2	TRBV5-4	11	ASRYQAGYEQY
TRBJ2-7	-	TRBV10-1	12	ASSDGSSAYEQY
TRBJ2-2	TRBD2	TRBV9	15	ASSPRGSGALTGELF
TRBJ1-1	TRBD1	TRBV10-3	12	AISERTGDTEAF
TRBJ1-6	-	TRBV27	13	ASSLQRSLNSPLH
TRBJ2-1	-	TRBV27	13	ASSSPGSSYNEQF
TRBJ2-1	TRBD1	TRBV5-1	12	ASSHRDRGDEQF
TRBJ1-1	-	TRBV7-3	12	ASSLMGGEGKAF
TRBJ1-4	-	TRBV19	12	ARARGPLYEKLF
TRBJ1-6	-	TRBV7-8	13	ASIPSGREGSPLH
TRBJ2-7	-	TRBV25-1	11	ASSNREYVEQY
TRBJ1-2	-	TRBV4-1	9	ASSQISVVT
TRBJ2-7	-	TRBV11-3	11	ASSATGTGEQY
TRBJ2-2	TRBD1	TRBV7-9	16	ASSPRQGLTANTGELF
TRBJ2-2	TRBD1	TRBV6-6	14	ASSYPQGTNTGELF
TRBJ2-2	TRBD1	TRBV10-3	13	AISEGTGLSGELF
TRBJ1-2	TRBD1	TRBV5-8	13	ASSFQGQAAYGYT
TRBJ2-1	TRBD2	TRBV7-9	13	ASSLVSGSGNEQF
TRBJ2-3	TRBD2	TRBV27	17	ASSNRGGQGGGKTDTQY
TRBJ1-4	-	TRBV5-5	14	ASSFLPGATNEKLF